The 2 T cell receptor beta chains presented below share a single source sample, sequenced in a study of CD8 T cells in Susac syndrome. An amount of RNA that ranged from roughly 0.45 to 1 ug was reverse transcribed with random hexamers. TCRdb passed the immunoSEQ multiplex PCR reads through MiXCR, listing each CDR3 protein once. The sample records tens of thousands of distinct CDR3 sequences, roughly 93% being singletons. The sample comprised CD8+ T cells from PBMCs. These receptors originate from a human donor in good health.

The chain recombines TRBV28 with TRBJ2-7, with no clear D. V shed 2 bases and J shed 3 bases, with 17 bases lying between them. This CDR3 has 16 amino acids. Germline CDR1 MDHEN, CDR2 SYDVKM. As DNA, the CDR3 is TGTGCCAGCAGTTTAAGGGCCGGACCTAGTTACTACGAGCAGTACTTC. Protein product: CASSLRAGPSYYEQYF.

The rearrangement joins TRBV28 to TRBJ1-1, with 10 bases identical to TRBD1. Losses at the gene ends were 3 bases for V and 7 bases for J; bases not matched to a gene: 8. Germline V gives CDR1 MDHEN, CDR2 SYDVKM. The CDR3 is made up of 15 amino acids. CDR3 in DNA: TGTGCCAGCAGTTTCCCTGGACAGGGGGGCAATGAAGCTTTCTTT. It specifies CASSFPGQGGNEAFF.